At least ten counts were recorded for the clone carrying this TCR beta chain. The antigen is unknown. The trim removed 4 bases at V and 1 base at J, leaving 6 bases unmatched. The CDR3 is 16 residues long. The germline V gene encodes CDR1 WNHNN and CDR2 SYGVQD (reference sequence). The data derive from a study of early T cells in non-severe SARS-CoV-2 infection. Looking at the study overall: Sequencing of unsorted whole blood was done on bulk RNA, leaving chains unpaired. The study, taken as a whole, reports: Clonotype matching in VDJdb favored anti-spike CD8 responses and did not capture private and CD4 specificities.

cDNA molecules, individually, were tagged with unique molecular identifiers. TCRdb reprocessed the 5' RACE reads via MiXCR and lists one record per CDR3 protein. Among some 26,000 distinct CDR3 sequences listed, 3.5% to 5% were seen once. This chain uses TRBV10-1 with TRBJ2-1, with 8 bases fitting TRBD1. This TCR was sampled from an adult who was a healthcare worker with PCR-confirmed SARS-CoV-2 infection or an uninfected control (not recorded which). Sequencing was done on a sample of whole blood. The CDR3 loop is CASSGRQGRSYNEQFF. The DNA for the CDR3 is TGCGCCAGCAGTGGACGACAGGGGAGGTCCTACAATGAGCAGTTCTTC.